This T cell receptor (beta chain) came from a study of T cell responses to AZD1222 COVID-19 vaccine. The method was immunoSEQ multiplex PCR; TCRdb's version includes in-frame clones alone and lacks a portion of them. The repertoire holds 75,000 or so clones, with approximately 90% as singletons. Trimming cost V 3 bases and J 2 bases, with 10 bases left between them. This CDR3 has 14 amino acids. Germline loops: CDR1 MDHEN, CDR2 SYDVKM. The input for sequencing was peripheral blood, taken 28 days after the second AZD1222 dose. This TCR was recovered from an adult who received the AZD1222 COVID-19 vaccine. This rearrangement joins TRBV28 to TRBJ2-5; no reliable D call. CDR3 sequence reads: CASSLGGNQETQYF. The CDR3, as DNA: TGTGCCAGCAGTTTGGGCGGAAATCAAGAGACCCAGTACTTC.